What follows is one TCR beta chain and its context. Its specificity is unknown. The sample is drawn from a study of monozygotic twins with inflammatory bowel disease. Regarding the study as a whole: Healthy co-twins, by inverse Simpson, had higher TCRbeta diversity than their siblings with IBD.

Donors each gave over 2 ml of blood. This CDR3 contains 11 residues. CDR1 is SGHTA, CDR2 FQGNSA, per germline. TCRdb reanalyzed the 5' RACE reads and collapses them to one entry per CDR3 protein, without DNA. The sample table sets out a few hundred thousand distinct CDR3 sequences. The TCR comes from a human donor with ulcerative colitis or Crohn's disease, or a healthy co-twin of an affected twin (not recorded which). The sample consisted of blood. The rearrangement joins TRBV7-2 to TRBJ2-7. This CDR3 reads CASSRVYELYF.